This passage covers 15 T cell receptor beta chains from one sample sequenced in a study of shared clonotypes between healthy human individuals. Data came from immunoSEQ multiplex PCR; TCRdb stores just in-frame clones and leaves some out. Among roughly 450,000 clones, approximately 85% were seen once, and the ten largest hold 10% to 15%. Input material: PBMCs. These receptors were obtained from a woman aged 40 to 50 in good health. Some clones in this sample may be carry-over from other donors' samples.

The V call is TRBV7-9, the J call TRBJ1-1, with unresolved D. This CDR3 is built from 14 residues. The V and J ends lost 7 bases and 1 base respectively, with 13 bases between them. CDR1 SEHNR and CDR2 FQNEAQ come from the germline V gene (reference sequence). CDR3 bases: TGTGCCAGCATAAGAGCGGGAGCGAACACTGAAGCTTTCTTT. Encoded protein: CASIRAGANTEAFF.

In the case of this clone: Distinct nucleotide sequences in the sample also encode this CDR3. The chain recombines TRBV30 with TRBJ1-5; D gene uncertain. The germline V gene has CDR1 GTSNPN and CDR2 SVGIG (reference sequence). Trimming took 0 bases from V and 0 from J, leaving 6 bases between them. The CDR3 is made up of 14 amino acids. The CDR3 loop is CAWSVLNSNQPQHF. The CDR3 nucleotides read TGTGCCTGGAGTGTGTTAAATAGCAATCAGCCCCAGCATTTT.

The chain combines TRBV28 with TRBJ2-1, with 11 positions matching TRBD2. From germline, CDR1 is MDHEN and CDR2 SYDVKM. The junction had 8 bases not matched to a gene; V was cut back by 5 bases and J by 8 bases. CDR3 length: 15 residues. The CDR3 region is CASSPTSGTDHEQFF. In nucleotides, the CDR3 is TGTGCCAGCAGTCCGACTAGCGGGACCGACCATGAGCAGTTCTTC.

The chain is built from TRBV19 and TRBJ2-1, with 7 bases lining up with TRBD2. This CDR3 contains 13 residues. J gave up 9 bases and V 6 bases, and 8 bases lay outside the gene matches. The V gene's germline CDR1 is LNHDA and CDR2 SQIVND (reference sequence). CDR3: CASSISGNGEQFF. CDR3 DNA sequence: TGTGCCAGTAGCATCAGCGGGAACGGTGAGCAGTTCTTC.

The count of this clone is one. The chain recombines TRBV6-5 with TRBJ1-2; 9 positions agree with TRBD1. In germline, CDR1 is MNHEY, CDR2 SVGAGI. CDR3 length equals 13 residues. With 6 bases clipped from V and 6 bases from J, the junction kept 5 bases outside the gene matches. CDR3 sequence: CASRPGQGHGYTF. Written as DNA, the CDR3 is TGTGCCAGCAGACCGGGACAGGGTCATGGCTACACCTTC.

The chain links TRBV4-1 to TRBJ2-1, with D uncertain. V dropped 4 bases and J dropped 7 bases, with 8 bases sitting between them. This CDR3 has 12 amino acids. In germline, CDR1 is MGHRA, CDR2 YSYEKL. CDR3 protein: CASSRTSNEQFF. In DNA, the CDR3 is TGCGCCAGCAGCCGAACTTCAAATGAGCAGTTCTTC.

In this sample, this clone turned up a few times. The CDR3 is CASSLSPGNYGYTF. CDR3 sequence (DNA): TGCGCCAGCAGCTTGTCGCCAGGGAACTATGGCTACACCTTC. This sequence joins TRBV5-1 and TRBJ1-2, with D maybe TRBD1 (5 bases). The CDR3 has 14 residues. Trimming took off 1 base at V and 2 bases at J, with 9 bases between the two ends. Germline CDR1 is SGHRS and CDR2 is YFSETQ.

The CDR3 bases are TGTGCCAGCAGCCCCACTCTATCGCCGGGAGAGACCCAGTACTTC. The encoded protein is CASSPTLSPGETQYF. V is TRBV4-2 and J is TRBJ2-5; D is ambiguous. The CDR3 is 15 residues long. Germline V gene data show CDR1 as LGHNA and CDR2 as YNFKEQ. Trimming took off 4 bases at V and 4 bases at J, with 16 bases between the two ends.

The chain combines TRBV15 with TRBJ2-3; TRBD2 matches at 14 bases. Germline assignment: CDR1 LNHNV and CDR2 YYDKDF (reference sequence). This CDR3 contains 16 residues. V shed 5 bases, J shed 3 bases, and the junction held 4 bases outside the gene matches. The CDR3 bases are TGTGCCACCAGCGGCGGACTAGCGGGAGGTACAGATACGCAGTATTTT. Protein product: CATSGGLAGGTDTQYF.

The chain is built from TRBV6-6 and TRBJ1-1; D uncertain. The germline V gene encodes CDR1 MNHNY and CDR2 SVGAGI (reference sequence). The V gene lost 4 bases and the J gene lost 4 bases, with 7 bases spanning the gap. The CDR3 runs 12 residues. In DNA form, the CDR3 reads TGTGCCAGCAGTTCCGGGCCCACTGAAGCTTTCTTT. It yields the protein CASSSGPTEAFF.

The chain employs TRBV29-1 and TRBJ2-3, with D possibly TRBD2 on 6 matching bases. The CDR3 spans 13 residues. Germline CDR1 and CDR2: SQVTM and ANQGSEA. With 7 bases removed from V and 0 bases from J, the gap between germline ends came to 11 bases. The CDR3 DNA reads TGCAGCGCGGAGGGTACCAGCACAGATACGCAGTATTTT. Translation: CSAEGTSTDTQYF.

This clone was detected only a few times. V gene TRBV7-8 combines with J gene TRBJ2-1; 9 bases agree with TRBD2. J gave up 12 bases and V 5 bases, and 23 bases lay outside the gene matches. The CDR3 length is 18 residues. Germline V gene data show CDR1 as SGHVS and CDR2 as FQNEAQ. CDR3 sequence: CASSPVGGRAVTGIGQFF. CDR3 bases: TGTGCCAGCAGCCCAGTGGGCGGGAGGGCCGTTACCGGTATCGGGCAGTTCTTC. Based on the CDR3 plus reference TRBV7-8 and TRBJ2-1, the full variable domain is GAGVSQSPRYKVAKRGQDVALRCDPISGHVSLFWYQQALGQGPEFLTYFQNEAQLDKSGLPSDRFFAERPEGSVSTLKIQRTQQEDSAVYLCASSPVGGRAVTGIGQFFGPGTRLTVL.

The chain recombines TRBV28 with TRBJ1-4; possibly TRBD1 for D (5 bases). The germline V and J ends were trimmed by 5 bases and 10 bases, with 17 bases remaining between them. CDR3 length equals 14 residues. Germline loops: CDR1 MDHEN, CDR2 SYDVKM. The CDR3 protein is CASSPRRGGGKLFF. The CDR3 DNA sequence: TGTGCCAGCAGTCCCCGTAGGGGTGGCGGAAAACTGTTTTTT.

As regards this clone: Within the sample, other DNA sequences also encode this same CDR3. The gene calls are TRBV7-3 and TRBJ2-2, with 7 bases matching TRBD1. CDR3 length: 14 residues. The ends lost 4 bases at V and 5 bases at J; junction bases unmatched: 4. Germline assignment: CDR1 SGHTA and CDR2 FQGTGA. The CDR3 protein is CASSSGQITGELFF. DNA of the CDR3: TGTGCCAGCAGCTCGGGACAGATTACCGGGGAGCTGTTTTTT.

The chain carries TRBV28 and TRBJ1-4; no reliable D call. The CDR3 consists of 15 residues. Germline values: CDR1 MDHEN, CDR2 SYDVKM. Trimming shortened V by 6 bases and J by 3 bases, and 14 bases separated the two germline ends. CDR3 residues: CASRAAFFANEKLFF. DNA for the CDR3: TGTGCCAGCAGAGCAGCATTTTTTGCTAATGAAAAACTGTTTTTT.